Listed here are 27 T cell receptor beta chains from one sample, sequenced in a study of blood T cell repertoires in COVID-19. Produced via immunoSEQ multiplex PCR; TCRdb's table is partial and in-frame only. The data show some 190,000 clones, approximately 85% seen once. Sequenced sample: peripheral blood. Every receptor here comes from a human donor with active or convalescent COVID-19. The donor label of this sample is uncertain.

The genes are TRBV6-5 and TRBJ2-1, with TRBD2 matching over 7 bases. The junction had 4 bases not matched to a gene; V was cut back by 7 bases and J by 4 bases. The CDR3 covers 13 residues. Germline CDR1 and CDR2: MNHEY and SVGAGI. The DNA for the CDR3 is TGTGCCAGCACCACGCGGGGGTACAATGAGCAGTTCTTC. Its protein is CASTTRGYNEQFF.

J is TRBJ1-1 and V is TRBV30; a possible D gene is TRBD1 (5 bases). Germline lookup yields CDR1 GTSNPN and CDR2 SVGIG (reference sequence). Trimming stripped 2 bases from V and 1 base from J, with 8 bases between. This CDR3 has 13 amino acids. CDR3 bases: TGTGCCTGGAGTCGCGGGGGGAACACTGAAGCTTTCTTT. Protein: CAWSRGGNTEAFF.

The chain combines TRBV28 with TRBJ1-4; D is undetermined. Trimming took off 10 bases at V and 8 bases at J, with 14 bases between the two ends. There are 12 residues in the CDR3. Germline V gene sequence: CDR1 MDHEN, CDR2 SYDVKM. CDR3 bases: TGTGCCACCAGACTAGGGTACGAAAAACTGTTTTTT. It is translated as CATRLGYEKLFF.

J is TRBJ1-2 and V is TRBV5-4; D unclear. CDR1 and CDR2 (germline): SGHNT, YYREEE (reference sequence). V lost 1 base, J lost 8 bases, and 21 bases lay in between. The CDR3 has 16 residues. The CDR3 reads CASSLFSLENRGGYTF. In DNA, the CDR3 is TGTGCCAGCAGCTTGTTTAGCTTGGAGAATCGAGGAGGCTACACCTTC.

This clone was seen more than once but under ten times. This chain uses TRBV5-1 with TRBJ2-2; the D is unclear. CDR1 and CDR2 from the germline V gene are SGHRS and YFSETQ. CDR3 length: 16 amino acids. The V end lost 0 bases, the J end lost 1 base, and 10 bases lay between the germline ends. The CDR3 DNA sequence: TGCGCCAGCAGCTTGGGGCCTCGACAGAACACCGGGGAGCTGTTTTTT. It codes for CASSLGPRQNTGELFF.

The chain couples TRBV7-9 to TRBJ2-7; 14 bases fit TRBD2. The CDR3 is made up of 15 amino acids. V shed 3 bases, J shed 5 bases, and the junction held 3 bases outside the gene matches. The germline gives CDR1 SEHNR, CDR2 FQNEAQ (reference sequence). The CDR3 DNA sequence: TGTGCCAGCAGCTTCGGGACTAGCGGGGGAAACGAGCAGTACTTC. Its protein is CASSFGTSGGNEQYF.

The chain links TRBV7-2 to TRBJ2-3; maybe TRBD1 (6 bases). Germline V gene lookup returns CDR1 SGHTA and CDR2 FQGNSA. The CDR3 runs 15 residues. V lost 6 bases, J lost 0 bases, and 13 bases lay in between. The CDR3 DNA reads as TGTGCCAGCAGTCCTACAGGGACGAGCACAGATACGCAGTATTTT. Its translation is CASSPTGTSTDTQYF.

The sample holds one count of this clone. The V and J genes are TRBV2 and TRBJ1-6; D possibly corresponds to TRBD1 (5 bases). The germline CDR1 and CDR2 sequences are SNHLY and FYNNEI. CDR3 length: 13 residues. V shed 7 bases and J shed 7 bases, with 11 bases lying between them. CDR3 in DNA: TGTGCCAGCAAAGTGCAGGGAAATTCACCCCTCCACTTT. The encoded protein is CASKVQGNSPLHF. The variable domain in full, with the rest retrieved from reference TRBV2 and TRBJ1-6, is EPEVTQTPSHQVTQMGQEVILRCVPISNHLYFYWYRQILGQKVEFLVSFYNNEISEKSEIFDDQFSVERPDGSNFTLKIRSTKLEDSAMYFCASKVQGNSPLHFGNGTRLTVT.

The chain recombines TRBV12-3 or TRBV12-4 with TRBJ2-2; D might be TRBD1 (5 bases). CDR3 length: 13 residues. V lost 2 bases and J lost 7, with 8 bases in between. CDR3 nucleotide sequence: TGTGCCAGCAGTTTAACAGGTTACGGGGAGCTGTTTTTT. The encoded protein is CASSLTGYGELFF.

The genes are TRBV4-1 and TRBJ1-2, with 8 bases fitting TRBD1. This CDR3 spans 16 amino acids. Germline loops: CDR1 MGHRA, CDR2 YSYEKL. The V gene end was trimmed by 0 bases and the J gene end by 4 bases; junction bases not matched to a gene: 7. As DNA, the CDR3 is TGCGCCAGCAGCCAAGATTGGAGGACAGGGCGCTATGGCTACACCTTC. It yields the protein CASSQDWRTGRYGYTF.

As for this clone: Other nucleotide sequences in the sample specify the same CDR3. The chain couples TRBV19 to TRBJ1-1; 8 bases map to TRBD1. The germline CDR1 and CDR2 sequences are LNHDA and SQIVND (reference sequence). This CDR3 is built from 13 residues. The junction had 1 base not matched to a gene; V was cut back by 6 bases and J by 1 base. The CDR3 protein is CASRGQGNTEAFF. In DNA, the CDR3 is TGTGCCAGTAGAGGACAGGGGAACACTGAAGCTTTCTTT.

The CDR3 bases are TGTGCCAGCTCACCAGGAGGGCGCTACGAGCAGTACTTC. It specifies CASSPGGRYEQYF. The chain couples TRBV18 to TRBJ2-7, with D possibly matching TRBD2 (6 bases). V was clipped by 2 bases and J by 3 bases, with 8 bases between them. CDR3 length equals 13 residues. Per the germline V gene, CDR1 is KGHSH and CDR2 is LQKENI. Complete variable domain (other parts from reference TRBV18 and TRBJ2-7): NAGVMQNPRHLVRRRGQEARLRCSPMKGHSHVYWYRQLPEEGLKFMVYLQKENIIDESGMPKERFSAEFPKEGPSILRIQQVVRGDSAAYFCASSPGGRYEQYFGPGTRLTVT.

V and J are TRBV5-8 and TRBJ1-6, with TRBD1 identical over 7 bases. The V and J ends lost 0 bases and 10 bases, in that order; junction bases with no gene match: 4. CDR1 and CDR2 (germline): SGHTS, YDEGEE. The CDR3 covers 14 residues. CDR3 bases: TGTGCCAGCAGCTTGGGGACAGGCTTCTCACCCCTCCACTTT. It yields the protein CASSLGTGFSPLHF.

This rearrangement joins TRBV7-7 to TRBJ2-3; 7 bases are a match to TRBD2. V dropped 1 base and J dropped 4; count of bases not matched to a gene: 5. This CDR3 spans 15 amino acids. Per the germline V gene, CDR1 is SSHAT and CDR2 is FNYEAQ (reference sequence). The CDR3 protein is CASSLGAGKADTQYF. The CDR3 nucleotides are TGTGCCAGCAGCTTAGGAGCGGGGAAGGCAGATACGCAGTATTTT.

CDR3 amino acids: CASSTTGGNQPQHF. DNA of the CDR3: TGTGCCAGCAGTACAACAGGTGGCAATCAGCCCCAGCATTTT. This chain uses TRBV6-5 with TRBJ1-5; weak D call: TRBD1 (5 bases). Per germline, CDR1 MNHEY and CDR2 SVGAGI. V was clipped by 5 bases and J by 2 bases, with 10 bases between them. This CDR3 is 14 amino acids long.

This rearrangement joins TRBV5-4 to TRBJ1-2, with D tentatively TRBD1 (5 bases). Germline lookup yields CDR1 SGHNT and CDR2 YYREEE (reference sequence). V was clipped by 5 bases and J by 6 bases, with 14 bases between them. The CDR3 covers 13 residues. CDR3 nucleotide sequence: TGTGCCAGCAGACCGCGGGGGGAAGATGGCTACACCTTC. Amino acid sequence: CASRPRGEDGYTF.

V and J are TRBV5-1 and TRBJ2-3, with TRBD2 as a possible D gene (5 bases). CDR3 length: 14 residues. Per germline, CDR1 SGHRS and CDR2 YFSETQ. V was pared by 6 bases and J by 1 base, with 12 bases between. The CDR3 loop is CASTRTGGTDTQYF. CDR3 nucleotides: TGCGCCAGCACCCGGACTGGAGGCACAGATACGCAGTATTTT. The whole variable domain, filled in from reference TRBV5-1 and TRBJ2-3, reads KAGVTQTPRYLIKTRGQQVTLSCSPISGHRSVSWYQQTPGQGLQFLFEYFSETQRNKGNFPGRFSGRQFSNSRSEMNVSTLELGDSALYLCASTRTGGTDTQYFGPGTRLTVL.

The V gene is TRBV28, the J gene TRBJ1-5; 8 positions agree with TRBD1. The germline V gene has CDR1 MDHEN and CDR2 SYDVKM. The CDR3 consists of 16 residues. V lost 6 bases, J lost 6 bases, and 13 bases stayed unmatched. The CDR3 is CASRAMDRAGSQPQHF. The CDR3 coding sequence is TGTGCCAGCAGGGCAATGGACAGGGCGGGCAGTCAGCCCCAGCATTTT.

The chain has TRBV5-1 and TRBJ2-2; no reliable D call. Trimming left V 4 bases short and J 1 base short, with 11 bases between. The length of the CDR3 is 15 residues. Germline loops: CDR1 SGHRS, CDR2 YFSETQ. CDR3 sequence reads: CASSIPTLNTGELFF. Here the CDR3 DNA reads TGCGCCAGCAGCATACCGACACTGAACACCGGGGAGCTGTTTTTT.

The rearrangement joins TRBV5-1 to TRBJ1-1, with D unclear. The CDR3 contains 12 residues. V lost 0 bases, J lost 6 bases, and 6 bases lay in between. Germline assignment: CDR1 SGHRS and CDR2 YFSETQ. DNA of the CDR3: TGCGCCAGCAGCTTGGTCCCCGCTGAAGCTTTCTTT. It codes for CASSLVPAEAFF.

As for this clone: Lacking the conserved final phenylalanine or tryptophan, this CDR3 likely reflects a read error. Because the CDR3's place on the DNA is in doubt, the DNA is left out and the CDR3 is given as listed by TCRdb. The gene calls are TRBV7-2 and TRBJ1-2; TRBD1, the table's D call, was not compared with the DNA. Germline lookup yields CDR1 SGHTA and CDR2 FQGNSA. The CDR3 spans 13 amino acids, including both terminal residues. CDR3 region: CASSLPAASYRGR.

The rearrangement joins TRBV24-1 to TRBJ1-5; the match to TRBD1 covers 9 bases. J lost 3 bases, V lost 6 bases, and 5 bases had no gene match. From germline, CDR1 is KGHDR and CDR2 SFDVKD. This CDR3 has 15 residues. CDR3 in amino acids: CATSRDREHNQPQHF. The CDR3 nucleotides read TGTGCCACCAGTCGGGACAGGGAGCACAATCAGCCCCAGCATTTT.

This chain links TRBV2 with TRBJ2-7; 7 bases agree with TRBD2. The CDR3 spans 12 residues. The junction had 0 bases not matched to a gene; V was cut back by 4 bases and J by 3 bases. The germline gives CDR1 SNHLY, CDR2 FYNNEI. Written as DNA, the CDR3 is TGTGCCAGCAGTGGGACTAGCTACGAGCAGTACTTC. It specifies CASSGTSYEQYF. The complete variable domain, with remaining parts taken from reference TRBV2 and TRBJ2-7, reads EPEVTQTPSHQVTQMGQEVILRCVPISNHLYFYWYRQILGQKVEFLVSFYNNEISEKSEIFDDQFSVERPDGSNFTLKIRSTKLEDSAMYFCASSGTSYEQYFGPGTRLTVT.

This clone was recorded only once. The genes are TRBV19 and TRBJ2-3, with a tentative D call TRBD2 (5 bases). V lost 6 bases, J lost 0 bases, and 7 bases lay in between. CDR3 length equals 13 residues. The germline gives CDR1 LNHDA, CDR2 SQIVND (reference sequence). The CDR3 region is CASRGSSTDTQYF. The DNA of the CDR3 is TGTGCCAGTAGGGGGAGTAGCACAGATACGCAGTATTTT.

This chain joins TRBV7-6 and TRBJ1-3; the D gene is possibly TRBD1 (5 bases). CDR1 is SGHVS and CDR2 is FNYEAQ in the germline V gene. Trimming shortened V by 1 base and J by 0 bases, and 13 bases separated the two germline ends. There are 17 residues in the CDR3. CDR3 nucleotide sequence: TGTGCCAGCAGCTTAGAAGGCAGGGCCCGCTCTGGAAACACCATATATTTT. This sequence encodes CASSLEGRARSGNTIYF. Based on the CDR3 plus reference TRBV7-6 and TRBJ1-3, the full variable domain is GAGVSQSPRYKVTKRGQDVALRCDPISGHVSLYWYRQALGQGPEFLTYFNYEAQQDKSGLPNDRFSAERPEGSISTLTIQRTEQRDSAMYRCASSLEGRARSGNTIYFGEGSWLTVV.

V gene TRBV6-1 combines with J gene TRBJ2-3, with a weak D call TRBD1 (6 bases). Germline lookup yields CDR1 MNHNS and CDR2 SASEGT. Trimming shortened V by 4 bases and J by 6 bases, and 23 bases separated the two germline ends. This CDR3 is 17 amino acids long. CDR3 residues: CASSGGTIQGWVDTQYF. DNA for the CDR3: TGTGCCAGCAGTGGGGGGACAATTCAGGGATGGGTGGATACGCAGTATTTT.

This clone was seen just once. This chain joins TRBV7-9 and TRBJ2-7; weak D call: TRBD2 (5 bases). V lost 5 bases, J lost 6 bases, and 11 bases lay in between. The CDR3 has 12 residues. Germline V CDR1 and CDR2: SEHNR, FQNEAQ (reference sequence). The CDR3 loop reads CASSPRSGEQYF. The CDR3 DNA follows: TGTGCCAGCAGCCCGCGCAGCGGCGAGCAGTACTTC.